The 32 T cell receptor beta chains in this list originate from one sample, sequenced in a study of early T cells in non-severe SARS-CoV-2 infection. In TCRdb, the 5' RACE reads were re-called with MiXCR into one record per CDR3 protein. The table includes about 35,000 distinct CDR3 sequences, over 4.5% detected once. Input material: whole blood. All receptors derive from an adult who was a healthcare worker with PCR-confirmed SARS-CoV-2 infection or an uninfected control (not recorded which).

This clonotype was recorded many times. DNA for the CDR3: TGCAGTGCTAGAGCCGGGGCAACTAATGAAAAACTGTTTTTT. Protein: CSARAGATNEKLFF. This sequence joins TRBV20-1 and TRBJ1-4, with D uncertain. From germline, CDR1 is DFQATT and CDR2 SNEGSKA (reference sequence). This CDR3 contains 14 residues. Between the trimmed V and J ends, which lost 1 base and 0 bases, there was a span of 6 bases.

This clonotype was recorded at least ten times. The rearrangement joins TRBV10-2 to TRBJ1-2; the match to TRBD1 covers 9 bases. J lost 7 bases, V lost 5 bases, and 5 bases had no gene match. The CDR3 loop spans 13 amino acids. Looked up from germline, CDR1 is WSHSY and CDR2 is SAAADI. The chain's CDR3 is CASSQGQGTGYTF. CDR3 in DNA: TGCGCCAGCAGTCAGGGACAGGGTACTGGCTACACCTTC.

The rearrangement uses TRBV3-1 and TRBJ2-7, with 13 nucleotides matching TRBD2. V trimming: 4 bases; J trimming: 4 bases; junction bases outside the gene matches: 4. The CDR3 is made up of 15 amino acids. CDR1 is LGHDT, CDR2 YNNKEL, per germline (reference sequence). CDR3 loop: CASSRTSGSTYEQYF. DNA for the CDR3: TGTGCCAGCAGCCGGACTAGCGGGAGTACTTACGAGCAGTACTTC.

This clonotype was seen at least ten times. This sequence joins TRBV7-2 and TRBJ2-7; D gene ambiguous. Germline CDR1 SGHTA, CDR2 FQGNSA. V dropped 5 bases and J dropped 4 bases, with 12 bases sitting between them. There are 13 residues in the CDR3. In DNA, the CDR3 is TGTGCCAGCAGCCGGAGCCTAGGGTACGAGCAGTACTTC. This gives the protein CASSRSLGYEQYF.

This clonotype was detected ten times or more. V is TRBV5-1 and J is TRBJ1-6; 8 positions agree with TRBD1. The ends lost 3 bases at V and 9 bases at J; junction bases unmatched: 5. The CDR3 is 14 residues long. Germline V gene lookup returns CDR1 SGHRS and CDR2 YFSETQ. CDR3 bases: TGCGCCAGCAGCTCAGGACAGGGTGGTTCACCCCTCCACTTT. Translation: CASSSGQGGSPLHF.

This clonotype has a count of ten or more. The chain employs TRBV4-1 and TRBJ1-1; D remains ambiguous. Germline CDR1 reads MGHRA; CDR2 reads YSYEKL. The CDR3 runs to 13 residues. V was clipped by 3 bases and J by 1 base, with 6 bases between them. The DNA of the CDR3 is TGCGCCAGCAGCCACAACAAGAACACTGAAGCTTTCTTT. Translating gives CASSHNKNTEAFF.

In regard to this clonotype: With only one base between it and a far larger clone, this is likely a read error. CDR3 nucleotide sequence: TGTGCCGGCAGCTTGGACAGGGCGAACACTGAAGCTTTCTTT. It specifies CAGSLDRANTEAFF. The rearrangement links TRBV5-7 to TRBJ1-1; TRBD1 matches 8 bases. TRBV5-7 is an open reading frame, and its role is uncertain. This CDR3 region has 14 residues.

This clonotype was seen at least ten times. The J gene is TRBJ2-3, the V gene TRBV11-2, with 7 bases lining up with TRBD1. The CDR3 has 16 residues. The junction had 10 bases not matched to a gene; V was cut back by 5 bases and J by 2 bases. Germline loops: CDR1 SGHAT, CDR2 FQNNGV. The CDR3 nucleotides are TGTGCCAGCAGCGACGCGAGGGACAGTACCACAGATACGCAGTATTTT. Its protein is CASSDARDSTTDTQYF.

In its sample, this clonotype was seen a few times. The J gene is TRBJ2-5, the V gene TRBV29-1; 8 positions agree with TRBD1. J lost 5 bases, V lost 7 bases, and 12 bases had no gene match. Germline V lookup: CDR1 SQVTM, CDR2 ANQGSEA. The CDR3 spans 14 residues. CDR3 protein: CSAENRGLGETQYF. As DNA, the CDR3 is TGCAGCGCAGAGAACAGGGGGTTAGGGGAGACCCAGTACTTC. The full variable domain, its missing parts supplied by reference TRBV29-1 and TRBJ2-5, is SAVISQKPSRDICQRGTSLTIQCQVDSQVTMMFWYRQQPGQSLTLIATANQGSEATYESGFVIDKFPISRPNLTFSTLTVSNMSPEDSSIYLCSAENRGLGETQYFGPGTRLLVL.

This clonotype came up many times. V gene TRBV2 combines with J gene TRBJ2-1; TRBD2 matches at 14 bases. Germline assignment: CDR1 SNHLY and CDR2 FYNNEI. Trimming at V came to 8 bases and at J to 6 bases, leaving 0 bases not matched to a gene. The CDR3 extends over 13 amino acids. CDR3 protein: CASGTSGSNEQFF. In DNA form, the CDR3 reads TGTGCCAGCGGGACTAGCGGGAGCAATGAGCAGTTCTTC.

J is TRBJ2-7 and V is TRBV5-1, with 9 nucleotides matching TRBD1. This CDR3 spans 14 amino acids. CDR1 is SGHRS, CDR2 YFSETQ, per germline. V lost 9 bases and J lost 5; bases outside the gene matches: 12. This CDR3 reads CATTPGQGEDEQYF. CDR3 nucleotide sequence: TGCGCCACCACCCCGGGACAGGGAGAAGACGAGCAGTACTTC.

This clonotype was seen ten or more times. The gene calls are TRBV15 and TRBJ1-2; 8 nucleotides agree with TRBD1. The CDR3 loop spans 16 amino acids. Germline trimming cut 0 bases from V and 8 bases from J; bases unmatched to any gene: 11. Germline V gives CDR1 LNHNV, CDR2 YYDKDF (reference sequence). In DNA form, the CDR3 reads TGTGCCACCAGCAGAGATTTGACTGACAGGGGAGAGGGCTACACCTTC. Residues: CATSRDLTDRGEGYTF.

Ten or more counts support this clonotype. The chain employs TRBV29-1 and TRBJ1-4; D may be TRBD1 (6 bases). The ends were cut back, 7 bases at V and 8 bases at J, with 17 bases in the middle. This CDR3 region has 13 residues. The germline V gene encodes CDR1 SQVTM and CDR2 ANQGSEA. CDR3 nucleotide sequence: TGCAGCGCCGGTGGGGGGGCTGGGGAAAAACTGTTTTTT. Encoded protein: CSAGGGAGEKLFF. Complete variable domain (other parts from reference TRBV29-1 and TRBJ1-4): SAVISQKPSRDICQRGTSLTIQCQVDSQVTMMFWYRQQPGQSLTLIATANQGSEATYESGFVIDKFPISRPNLTFSTLTVSNMSPEDSSIYLCSAGGGAGEKLFFGSGTQLSVL.

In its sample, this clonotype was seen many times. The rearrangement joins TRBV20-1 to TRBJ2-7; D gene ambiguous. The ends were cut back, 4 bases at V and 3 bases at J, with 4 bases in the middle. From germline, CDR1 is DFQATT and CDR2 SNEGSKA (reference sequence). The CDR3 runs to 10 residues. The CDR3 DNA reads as TGCAGTGCTATAGACTACGAGCAGTACTTC. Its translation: CSAIDYEQYF.

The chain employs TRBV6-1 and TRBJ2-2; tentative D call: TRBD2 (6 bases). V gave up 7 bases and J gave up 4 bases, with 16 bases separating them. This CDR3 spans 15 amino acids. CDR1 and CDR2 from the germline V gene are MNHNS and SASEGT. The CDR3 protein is CASTYGGGLTGELFF. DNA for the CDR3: TGTGCCAGCACGTACGGGGGAGGCCTCACCGGGGAGCTGTTTTTT.

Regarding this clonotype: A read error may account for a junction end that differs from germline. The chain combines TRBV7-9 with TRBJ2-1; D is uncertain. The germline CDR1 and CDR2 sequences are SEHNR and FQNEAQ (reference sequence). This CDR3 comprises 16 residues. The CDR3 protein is CASSLVGHHSCNEQFF. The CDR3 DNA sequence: TGTGCCAGCAGCTTAGTGGGCCACCACTCCTGCAATGAGCAGTTCTTC.

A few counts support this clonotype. The CDR3 spells CASSYGQGSYNEQFF. CDR3 coding DNA: TGTGCCAGCAGTTATGGACAGGGGTCCTACAATGAGCAGTTCTTC. The chain combines TRBV6-5 with TRBJ2-1, with 9 bases aligning to TRBD1. V lost 3 bases to trimming and J lost 1 base; unmatched junction nucleotides: 1. The V gene's germline CDR1 is MNHEY and CDR2 SVGAGI. The CDR3 consists of 15 residues.

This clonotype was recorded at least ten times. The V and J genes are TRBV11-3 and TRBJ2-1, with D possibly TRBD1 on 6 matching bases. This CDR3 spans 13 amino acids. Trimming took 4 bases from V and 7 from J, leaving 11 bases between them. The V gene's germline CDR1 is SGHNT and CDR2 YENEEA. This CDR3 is CASSSSQGNEQFF. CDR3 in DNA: TGTGCCAGCAGCTCCTCACAGGGTAATGAGCAGTTCTTC.

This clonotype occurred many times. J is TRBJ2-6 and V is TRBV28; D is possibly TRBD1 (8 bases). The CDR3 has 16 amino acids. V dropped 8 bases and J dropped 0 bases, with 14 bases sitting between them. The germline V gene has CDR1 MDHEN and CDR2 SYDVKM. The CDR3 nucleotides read TGTGCCAGCTACAGGGGGACTAACTCTGGGGCCAACGTCCTGACTTTC. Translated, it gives CASYRGTNSGANVLTF.

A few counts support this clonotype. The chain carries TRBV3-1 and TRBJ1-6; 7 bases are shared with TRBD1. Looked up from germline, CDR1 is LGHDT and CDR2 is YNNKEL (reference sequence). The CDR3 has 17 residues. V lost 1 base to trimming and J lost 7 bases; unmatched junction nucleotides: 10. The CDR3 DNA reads TGTGCCAGCAGCCAAGCTCCCGCCGGGACAGTAAATTCACCCCTCCACTTT. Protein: CASSQAPAGTVNSPLHF.

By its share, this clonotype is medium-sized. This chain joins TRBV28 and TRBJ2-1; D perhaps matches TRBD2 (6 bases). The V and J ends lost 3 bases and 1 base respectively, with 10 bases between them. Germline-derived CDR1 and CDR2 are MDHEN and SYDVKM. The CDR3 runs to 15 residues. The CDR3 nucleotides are TGTGCCAGCAGTTTGGCGGGACGTTCCTACAATGAGCAGTTCTTC. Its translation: CASSLAGRSYNEQFF. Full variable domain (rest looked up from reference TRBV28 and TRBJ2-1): DVKVTQSSRYLVKRTGEKVFLECVQDMDHENMFWYRQDPGLGLRLIYFSYDVKMKEKGDIPEGYSVSREKKERFSLILESASTNQTSMYLCASSLAGRSYNEQFFGPGTRLTVL.

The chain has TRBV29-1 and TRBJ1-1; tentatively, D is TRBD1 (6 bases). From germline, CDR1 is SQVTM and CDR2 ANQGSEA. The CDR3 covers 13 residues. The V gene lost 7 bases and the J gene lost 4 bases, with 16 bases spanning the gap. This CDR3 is CSAVGGPFTEAFF. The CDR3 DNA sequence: TGCAGCGCCGTAGGGGGGCCGTTCACTGAAGCTTTCTTT.

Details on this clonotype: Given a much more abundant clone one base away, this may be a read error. CDR3 residues: CSVEGGRRHQETQNF. CDR3 DNA sequence: TGCAGCGTTGAAGGGGGGAGGAGGCACCAAGAGACCCAGAACTTC. The rearrangement uses TRBV29-1 and TRBJ2-5; TRBD2 is a possible D gene (6 bases). The germline CDR1 and CDR2 sequences are SQVTM and ANQGSEA. The CDR3 runs to 15 residues.

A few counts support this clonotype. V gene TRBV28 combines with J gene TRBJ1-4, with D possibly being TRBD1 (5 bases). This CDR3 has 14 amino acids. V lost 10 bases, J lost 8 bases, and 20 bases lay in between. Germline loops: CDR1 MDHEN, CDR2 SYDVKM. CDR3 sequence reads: CATNFGGLGEKLFF. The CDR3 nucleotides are TGTGCCACCAACTTTGGGGGTCTGGGGGAAAAACTGTTTTTT.

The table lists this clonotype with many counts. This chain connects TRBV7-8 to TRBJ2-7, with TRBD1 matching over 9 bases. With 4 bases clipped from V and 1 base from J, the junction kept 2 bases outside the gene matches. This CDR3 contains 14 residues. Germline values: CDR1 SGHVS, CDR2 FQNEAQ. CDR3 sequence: CASSYGTGSYEQYF. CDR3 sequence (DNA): TGTGCCAGCAGCTACGGGACAGGGTCCTACGAGCAGTACTTC.

The CDR3 reads CASSLEGTAREKLFF. The CDR3, as DNA: TGTGCCAGCAGCCTCGAGGGGACAGCTCGCGAAAAACTGTTTTTT. The V and J genes are TRBV6-5 and TRBJ1-4; 7 bases align to TRBD1. The V segment lost 6 bases and the J segment 8 bases; nucleotides outside the gene matches: 12. The CDR3 loop spans 15 amino acids. Germline V gene data show CDR1 as MNHEY and CDR2 as SVGAGI.

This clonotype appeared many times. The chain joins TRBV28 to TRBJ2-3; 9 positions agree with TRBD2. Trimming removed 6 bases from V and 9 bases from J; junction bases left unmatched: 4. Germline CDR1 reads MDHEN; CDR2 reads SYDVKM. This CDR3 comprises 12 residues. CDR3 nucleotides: TGTGCCAGCAGCAGCCTAGCGGGAACGCAGTATTTT. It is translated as CASSSLAGTQYF.

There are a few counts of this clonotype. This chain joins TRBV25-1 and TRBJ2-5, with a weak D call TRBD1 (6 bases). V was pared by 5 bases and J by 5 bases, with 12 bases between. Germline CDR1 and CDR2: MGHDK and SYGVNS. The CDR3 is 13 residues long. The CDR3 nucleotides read TGTGCCAGCAGTATACAGGGAGACGAGACCCAGTACTTC. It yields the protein CASSIQGDETQYF.

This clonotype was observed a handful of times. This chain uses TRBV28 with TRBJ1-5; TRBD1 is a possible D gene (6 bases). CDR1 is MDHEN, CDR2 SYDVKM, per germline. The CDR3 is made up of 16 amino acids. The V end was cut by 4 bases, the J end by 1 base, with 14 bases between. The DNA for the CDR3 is TGTGCCAGCAGTTGGGGCGCAGGGGCGAGCAATCAGCCCCAGCATTTT. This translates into CASSWGAGASNQPQHF.

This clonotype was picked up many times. The CDR3 bases are TGTGCCAGCAGCCGACTTACAGGCGACAGGCACAATGAGCAGTTCTTC. This translates into CASSRLTGDRHNEQFF. This chain links TRBV7-6 with TRBJ2-1, with D tentatively TRBD1 (6 bases). CDR1 and CDR2 (germline): SGHVS, FNYEAQ. The CDR3 runs 16 residues. V was trimmed by 5 bases and J by 5 bases, leaving 19 bases between them.

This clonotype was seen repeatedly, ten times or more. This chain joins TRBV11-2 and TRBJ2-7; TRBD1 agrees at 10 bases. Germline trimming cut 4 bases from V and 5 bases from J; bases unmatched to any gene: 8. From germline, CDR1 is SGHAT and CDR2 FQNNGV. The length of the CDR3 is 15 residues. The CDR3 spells CASSYHDRGLDEQYF. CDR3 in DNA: TGTGCCAGCAGCTACCACGACAGGGGGCTCGACGAGCAGTACTTC.

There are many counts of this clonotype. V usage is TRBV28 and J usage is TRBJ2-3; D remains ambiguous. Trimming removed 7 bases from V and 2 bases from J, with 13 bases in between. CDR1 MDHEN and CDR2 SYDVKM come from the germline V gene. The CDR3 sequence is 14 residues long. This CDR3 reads CASTTELFTDTQYF. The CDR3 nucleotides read TGTGCCAGCACCACCGAGCTATTCACAGATACGCAGTATTTT.